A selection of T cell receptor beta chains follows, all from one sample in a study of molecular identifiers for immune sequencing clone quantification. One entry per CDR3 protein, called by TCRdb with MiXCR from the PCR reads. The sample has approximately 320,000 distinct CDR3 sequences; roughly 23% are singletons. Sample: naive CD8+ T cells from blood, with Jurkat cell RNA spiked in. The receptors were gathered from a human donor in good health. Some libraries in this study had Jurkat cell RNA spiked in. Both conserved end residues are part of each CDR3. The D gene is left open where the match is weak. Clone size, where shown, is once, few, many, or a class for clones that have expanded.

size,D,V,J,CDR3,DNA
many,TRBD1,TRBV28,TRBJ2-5,CASSVTPGQQETQYF,TGTGCCAGCAGTGTCACACCGGGACAGCAAGAGACCCAGTACTTC
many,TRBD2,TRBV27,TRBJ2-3,CASSSRLAGGPGTDTQYF,TGTGCCAGCAGTTCCCGACTAGCGGGAGGGCCTGGCACAGATACGCAGTATTTT
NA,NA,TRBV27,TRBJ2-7,CASSLSGTLYYEQYF,TGTGCCAGCAGTTTATCGGGGACACTATACTACGAGCAGTACTTC
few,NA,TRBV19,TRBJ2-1,CASSSRGLASYNEQFF,TGTGCCAGTAGTTCCCGGGGACTTGCCTCCTACAATGAGCAGTTCTTC
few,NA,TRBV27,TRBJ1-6,CASSWGYNSPLHF,TGTGCCAGCAGTTGGGGCTATAATTCACCCCTCCACTTT
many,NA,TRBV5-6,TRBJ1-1,CASSFMPKTEAFF,TGTGCCAGCAGCTTTATGCCGAAGACTGAAGCTTTCTTT
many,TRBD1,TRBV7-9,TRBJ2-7,CASSLEGQAYEQYF,TGTGCCAGCAGCTTAGAGGGACAGGCATACGAGCAGTACTTC
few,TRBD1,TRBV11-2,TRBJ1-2,CASSSVDRAGYTF,TGTGCCAGCAGCTCGGTCGACAGGGCTGGCTACACCTTC
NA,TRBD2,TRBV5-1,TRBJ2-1,CASSLYASGAHNEQFF,TGCGCCAGCAGCTTGTATGCTAGCGGGGCCCACAATGAGCAGTTCTTC
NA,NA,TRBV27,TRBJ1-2,CASSSTSQVARNYGYTF,TGTGCCAGCAGTTCAACAAGTCAGGTGGCGCGTAACTATGGCTACACCTTC
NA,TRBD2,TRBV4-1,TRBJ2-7,CASSQRAGLSSYEQYF,TGCGCCAGCAGCCAACGAGCGGGGCTAAGCTCCTACGAGCAGTACTTC
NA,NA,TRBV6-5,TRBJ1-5,CASSYSAGGNHPRHF,TGTGCCAGCAGTTACTCAGCAGGCGGCAATCATCCCCGGCATTTT
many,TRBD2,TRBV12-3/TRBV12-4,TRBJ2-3,CASAVYSGGAEADTQYF,TGTGCCAGCGCGGTATATAGCGGGGGGGCCGAGGCAGATACGCAGTATTTT
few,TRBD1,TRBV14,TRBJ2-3,CASSHSGTVMSTDTQYF,TGTGCCAGCAGCCATTCAGGGACAGTAATGAGCACAGATACGCAGTATTTT
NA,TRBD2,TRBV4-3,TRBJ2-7,CASSQDRSNSGGWEQYF,TGCGCCAGCAGCCAAGATCGGTCCAATTCGGGAGGTTGGGAGCAGTACTTC
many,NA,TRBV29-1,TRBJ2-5,CSVDTPRGSANLGETQYF,TGCAGCGTTGATACCCCGAGAGGGAGCGCTAACCTTGGAGAGACCCAGTACTTC
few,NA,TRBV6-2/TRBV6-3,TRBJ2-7,CASSYSRVDSGNTYEQYF,TGTGCCAGCAGTTACTCTCGGGTTGATAGCGGAAATACCTACGAGCAGTACTTC
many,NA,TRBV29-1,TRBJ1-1,CSAETEMNTEAFF,TGCAGCGCCGAAACGGAGATGAACACTGAAGCTTTCTTT
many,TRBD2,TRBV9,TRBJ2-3,CASSVETSGTADTQYF,TGTGCCAGCAGCGTAGAAACTAGCGGGACAGCAGATACGCAGTATTTT
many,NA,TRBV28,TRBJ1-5,CASNGLYSNQPQHF,TGTGCCAGCAATGGGTTATATAGCAATCAGCCCCAGCATTTT
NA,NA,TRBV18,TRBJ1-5,CASSPSHNQPQHF,TGTGCCAGCTCACCATCTCACAATCAGCCCCAGCATTTT
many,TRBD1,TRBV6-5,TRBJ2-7,CASSRGQGAREQYF,TGTGCCAGCAGCCGCGGACAGGGGGCCAGGGAGCAGTACTTC
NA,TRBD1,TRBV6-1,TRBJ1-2,CASCDRDNYGYTF,TGTGCCAGCTGTGACAGGGACAACTATGGCTACACCTTC
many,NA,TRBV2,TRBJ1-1,CASSEAWTGNTEAFF,TGTGCCAGCAGTGAAGCGTGGACCGGGAACACTGAAGCTTTCTTT
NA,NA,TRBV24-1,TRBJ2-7,CATRPGVRGEQNF,TGTGCCACCAGGCCAGGGGTGAGGGGCGAGCAGAACTTC
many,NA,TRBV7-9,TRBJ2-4,CASSLVTGTKNIQYF,TGTGCCAGCAGCTTAGTAACAGGGACCAAAAACATTCAGTACTTC
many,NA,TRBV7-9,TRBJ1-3,CASSPPGSSGNTIYF,TGTGCCAGCAGCCCCCCCGGCTCATCTGGAAACACCATATATTTT
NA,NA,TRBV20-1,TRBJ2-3,CSAVPKGGAALVDTQYF,TGCAGTGCTGTTCCTAAGGGGGGGGCCGCCCTCGTCGATACGCAGTATTTT
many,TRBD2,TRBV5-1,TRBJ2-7,CASSLLYDPGLAGGPQTYEQYF,TGCGCCAGCAGCTTATTATACGATCCGGGACTAGCGGGAGGGCCCCAAACCTACGAGCAGTACTTC
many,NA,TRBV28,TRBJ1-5,CASSPRDSYSNQPQHF,TGTGCCAGCAGCCCCCGTGACAGTTATAGCAATCAGCCCCAGCATTTT
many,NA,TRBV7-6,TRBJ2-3,CASRPGASTDTQYF,TGTGCCAGCAGACCGGGCGCTAGCACAGATACGCAGTATTTT
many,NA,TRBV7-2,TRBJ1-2,CASSSETANYGYTF,TGTGCCAGCAGCTCCGAGACAGCAAACTATGGCTACACCTTC
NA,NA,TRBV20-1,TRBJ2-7,CSARAETREAYEQYF,TGCAGTGCTAGGGCCGAGACCCGGGAAGCCTACGAGCAGTACTTC
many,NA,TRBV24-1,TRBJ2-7,CATSDTGYPYEQYF,TGTGCCACCAGTGATACCGGGTACCCCTACGAGCAGTACTTC
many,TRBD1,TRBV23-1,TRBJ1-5,CASSLTTWDRECQPQHF,TGCGCCAGCAGTCTCACGACGTGGGACAGGGAGTGTCAGCCCCAGCATTTT
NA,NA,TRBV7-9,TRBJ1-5,CASSFEGGQPQHF,TGTGCCAGCAGCTTTGAGGGGGGTCAGCCCCAGCATTTT
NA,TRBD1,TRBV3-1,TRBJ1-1,CASSQTNPSRDRAPNTAAFF,TGTGCCAGCAGCCAGACCAACCCCAGCCGGGACAGGGCCCCTAACACTGCAGCTTTCTTT
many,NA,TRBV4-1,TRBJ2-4,CASSQQLSGAIQYF,TGCGCCAGCAGCCAGCAACTCTCAGGAGCCATTCAGTACTTC
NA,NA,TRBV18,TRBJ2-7,CASSPGNHNEQYF,TGTGCCAGCTCACCGGGGAACCATAACGAGCAGTACTTC
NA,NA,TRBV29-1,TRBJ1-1,CSVLGRGSNTEAFF,TGCAGCGTATTAGGCAGGGGATCGAACACTGAAGCTTTCTTT
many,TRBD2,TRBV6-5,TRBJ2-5,CASRSGRGKQETQYF,TGTGCCAGCAGGTCGGGGAGGGGCAAACAAGAGACCCAGTACTTC
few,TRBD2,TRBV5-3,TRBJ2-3,CASSGKRGTEPDTQYF,TGTGCCAGCAGCGGAAAGCGGGGGACCGAGCCAGATACGCAGTATTTT
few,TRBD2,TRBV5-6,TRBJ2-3,CASSLGLGGRGDTQYF,TGTGCCAGCAGCTTGGGCCTTGGCGGGAGGGGAGATACGCAGTATTTT
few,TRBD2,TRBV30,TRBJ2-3,CAWSPGLAGYYSTDTQYF,TGTGCCTGGAGTCCGGGACTAGCGGGGTACTATAGCACAGATACGCAGTATTTT
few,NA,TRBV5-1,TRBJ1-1,CASSYLPGPNTEAFF,TGCGCCAGCAGCTACCTCCCTGGTCCTAACACTGAAGCTTTCTTT
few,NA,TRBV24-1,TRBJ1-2,CATSAQDRYGYTF,TGTGCCACCAGTGCGCAGGACCGCTATGGCTACACCTTC
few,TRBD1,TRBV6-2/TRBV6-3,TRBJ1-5,CASSHRGSQPQHF,TGTGCCAGCAGTCACAGGGGAAGCCAGCCCCAGCATTTT
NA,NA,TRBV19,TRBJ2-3,CASSIVLGTDTQYF,TGTGCCAGTAGTATCGTGCTTGGGACAGATACGCAGTATTTT
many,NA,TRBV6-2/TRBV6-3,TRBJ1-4,CASSATTTNEKLFF,TGTGCCAGCAGCGCGACAACAACTAATGAAAAACTGTTTTTT
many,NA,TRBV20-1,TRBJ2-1,CSASDSRYNEQFF,TGCAGTGCTAGTGACAGCCGCTACAATGAGCAGTTCTTC
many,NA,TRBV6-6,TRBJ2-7,CASSRPQNEQYF,TGTGCCAGCAGTCGCCCCCAAAACGAGCAGTACTTC
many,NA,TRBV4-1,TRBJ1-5,CASSQQGGSNQPQHF,TGCGCCAGCAGCCAACAGGGAGGGAGCAATCAGCCCCAGCATTTT